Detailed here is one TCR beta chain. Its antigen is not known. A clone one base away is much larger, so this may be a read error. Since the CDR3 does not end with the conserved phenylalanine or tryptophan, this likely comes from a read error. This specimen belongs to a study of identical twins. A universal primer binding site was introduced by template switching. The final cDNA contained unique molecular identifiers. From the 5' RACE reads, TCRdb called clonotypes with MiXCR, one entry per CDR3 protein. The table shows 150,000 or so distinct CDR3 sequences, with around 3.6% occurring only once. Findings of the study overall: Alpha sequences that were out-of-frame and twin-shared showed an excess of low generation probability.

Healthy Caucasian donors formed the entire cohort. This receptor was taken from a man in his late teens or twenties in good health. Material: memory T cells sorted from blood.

The chain's CDR3 is CASSPFLDTEAFY. CDR3 DNA: TGTGCCAGCTCACCTTTTTTGGACACTGAAGCTTTCTAT. The chain uses TRBV18 and TRBJ1-1; D gene unclear. This CDR3 region has 13 residues. Trimming left V 3 bases short and J 3 bases short, with 8 bases between. Germline V gives CDR1 KGHSH, CDR2 LQKENI.